Given below is one T cell receptor beta chain in context. The antigen is undetermined. The record originates from a study of Ad26.COV2.S vaccination and SARS-CoV-2 variants. Whole-study findings and limits: Higher spike-specific TCR breadth was found in vaccine recipients than in placebo recipients.

The assay was immunoSEQ multiplex PCR, and TCRdb's table has in-frame clones only and misses some. This sample has 300,000 to 350,000 clones; roughly 90% occur once, and the top ten carry about 5.4%. The treatment is: around 19 received Ad26.COV2.S at low or high dose, single or two shots; about 5 received placebo; per-sample allocation not given. On day 63 after the first injection, vaccine and placebo recipients gave samples. The sequence derives from a person between 18 and 60 years old who received the Ad26.COV2.S COVID-19 vaccine or a placebo. The sequencing used peripheral blood, collected in a trial of Ad26.COV2.S vaccine versus placebo.

CDR3 residues: CASSNRGNGYTF. CDR3 DNA: TGTGCCAGCAGTAACCGGGGAAATGGCTACACCTTC. This rearrangement joins TRBV27 to TRBJ1-2; no firm D call. V lost 5 bases and J lost 6, with 10 bases in between. This CDR3 spans 12 amino acids. Looked up from germline, CDR1 is MNHEY and CDR2 is SMNVEV (reference sequence).